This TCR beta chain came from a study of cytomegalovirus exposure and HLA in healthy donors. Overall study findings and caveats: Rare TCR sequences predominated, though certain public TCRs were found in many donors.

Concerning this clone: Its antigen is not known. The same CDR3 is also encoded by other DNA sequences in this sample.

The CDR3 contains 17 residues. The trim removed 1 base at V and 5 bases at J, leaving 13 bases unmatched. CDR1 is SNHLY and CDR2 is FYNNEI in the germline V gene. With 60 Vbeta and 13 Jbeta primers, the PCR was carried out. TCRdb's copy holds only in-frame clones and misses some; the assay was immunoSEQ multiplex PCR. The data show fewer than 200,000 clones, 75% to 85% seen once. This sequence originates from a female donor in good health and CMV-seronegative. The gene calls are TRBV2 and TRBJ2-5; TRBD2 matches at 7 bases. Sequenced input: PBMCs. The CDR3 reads CASSEERLAGERETQYF. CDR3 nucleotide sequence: TGTGCCAGCAGTGAAGAGAGATTAGCGGGCGAACGGGAGACCCAGTACTTC.